This T cell receptor beta chain was captured by sequencing in a study of T-cell memory formation after mild COVID-19. For the study at large: Across donors, TCR clusters were largely donor specific. Whole-study results and caveats: Prior to infection, memory already included some responding clones, suggesting cross-reactive memory joined.

This clonotype occurred once. The antigen remains undetermined. CDR1 is MNHEY, CDR2 SVGAGI, per germline. This CDR3 comprises 16 residues. The J segment lost 1 base and the V segment lost 1 base, leaving 2 bases of the junction unmatched. Via MiXCR, TCRdb re-called the 5' RACE reads, giving one row per CDR3 protein. This table holds more than 400,000 distinct CDR3 sequences, about 20% found once. The chain couples TRBV6-5 to TRBJ2-1; 9 positions match TRBD2. The TCR sequence derives from an adult woman who had mild COVID-19 (a few samples of this study predate the infection). Cell type and time point are not known. The sequenced sample was PBMCs or a T cell subset sorted from them (not recorded which). CDR3 in amino acids: CASSYLAGESYNEQFF. DNA for the CDR3: TGTGCCAGCAGTTACTTAGCGGGAGAGTCCTACAATGAGCAGTTCTTC.